Shown below are 13 T cell receptor beta chains from a single sample sequenced in a study of cytomegalovirus exposure and HLA in healthy donors. Sequencing was performed with immunoSEQ multiplex PCR; in TCRdb, only in-frame clones are kept and a portion is missing. The sample has about 67,000 clones, around 95% seen once. Sequencing input: PBMCs. The receptors were sampled from a young woman in good health and CMV-seronegative.

This chain connects TRBV28 to TRBJ2-6; no clear D gene. CDR3 length equals 17 residues. Germline lookup yields CDR1 MDHEN and CDR2 SYDVKM. V was trimmed by 2 bases and J by 1 base, leaving 12 bases between them. CDR3 sequence reads: CASSLERLLSGANVLTF. The CDR3 DNA sequence: TGTGCCAGCAGTTTAGAGAGGTTATTGTCTGGGGCCAACGTCCTGACTTTC.

The V gene is TRBV11-3, the J gene TRBJ1-1, with D tentatively TRBD1 (5 bases). This CDR3 comprises 13 residues. Germline CDR1 SGHNT, CDR2 YENEEA. Trimming removed 3 bases from V and 4 bases from J, with 9 bases in between. The CDR3 nucleotides read TGTGCCAGCAGCTTCTACCAGGGCACTGAAGCTTTCTTT. This sequence encodes CASSFYQGTEAFF. Full variable domain (missing parts from reference TRBV11-3 and TRBJ1-1): EAGVVQSPRYKIIEKKQPVAFWCNPISGHNTLYWYLQNLGQGPELLIRYENEEAVDDSQLPKDRFSAERLKGVDSTLKIQPAELGDSAVYLCASSFYQGTEAFFGQGTRLTVV.

This sequence joins TRBV7-2 and TRBJ2-4; no clear D. The V end was cut by 4 bases, the J end by 0 bases, with 10 bases between. This CDR3 contains 15 residues. CDR1 SGHTA and CDR2 FQGNSA come from the germline V gene. For the CDR3, the DNA is TGTGCCAGCAGCTGGGCAGACCTAGCCAAAAACATTCAGTACTTC. Its protein is CASSWADLAKNIQYF.

J is TRBJ1-2 and V is TRBV27; TRBD1 aligns across 7 bases. CDR1 and CDR2 from the germline V gene are MNHEY and SMNVEV (reference sequence). The CDR3 loop spans 16 amino acids. V gave up 7 bases and J gave up 1 base; unmatched junction bases: 12. CDR3 sequence: CASTLIGAGGNYGYTF. The DNA for the CDR3 is TGTGCCAGCACTCTTATAGGGGCAGGGGGTAACTATGGCTACACCTTC.

This chain joins TRBV28 and TRBJ2-7; no clear D. Trimming left V 2 bases short and J 2 bases short, with 13 bases between. This CDR3 comprises 15 residues. The germline CDR1 and CDR2 sequences are MDHEN and SYDVKM. CDR3 in DNA: TGTGCCAGCAGTTTAAGGCCAGACTCCCCCTACGAGCAGTACTTC. It is translated as CASSLRPDSPYEQYF.

The chain uses TRBV28 and TRBJ2-3; the match to TRBD1 covers 8 bases. V lost 5 bases and J lost 0; bases outside the gene matches: 4. CDR1 and CDR2 (germline): MDHEN, SYDVKM. This CDR3 spans 15 amino acids. The CDR3: CASSRWTGSTDTQYF. Here the CDR3 DNA reads TGTGCCAGCAGTCGTTGGACAGGGAGCACAGATACGCAGTATTTT. Combining the CDR3 with reference TRBV28 and TRBJ2-3 gives the whole variable domain DVKVTQSSRYLVKRTGEKVFLECVQDMDHENMFWYRQDPGLGLRLIYFSYDVKMKEKGDIPEGYSVSREKKERFSLILESASTNQTSMYLCASSRWTGSTDTQYFGPGTRLTVL.

The chain links TRBV6-4 to TRBJ2-1; D may be TRBD2 (7 bases). The V end was cut by 4 bases, the J end by 5 bases, with 12 bases between. The germline V gene has CDR1 MRHNA and CDR2 SNTAGT. CDR3 length: 14 amino acids. Here the CDR3 DNA reads TGTGCCAGCAGTGGCGGGGGCGAAAACAATGAGCAGTTCTTC. Translating it yields CASSGGGENNEQFF.

This clone was observed a single time. The V gene is TRBV6-1, the J gene TRBJ2-7, with 7 bases aligning to TRBD1. The CDR3 extends over 14 amino acids. CDR1 and CDR2 from the germline V gene are MNHNS and SASEGT. The trim removed 8 bases at V and 3 bases at J, leaving 10 bases unmatched. DNA for the CDR3: TGTGCCAGCGGGCGCCGGGACAGAGACTACGAGCAGTACTTC. This gives the protein CASGRRDRDYEQYF.

The gene calls are TRBV18 and TRBJ2-3; maybe TRBD1 (5 bases). The CDR3 length is 15 residues. V dropped 1 base and J dropped 4 bases, with 12 bases sitting between them. Germline V gene data show CDR1 as KGHSH and CDR2 as LQKENI. CDR3 in amino acids: CASSPRFREADTQYF. The CDR3 DNA reads as TGTGCCAGCTCACCACGTTTCAGGGAAGCAGATACGCAGTATTTT. The complete variable domain, with remaining parts taken from reference TRBV18 and TRBJ2-3, reads NAGVMQNPRHLVRRRGQEARLRCSPMKGHSHVYWYRQLPEEGLKFMVYLQKENIIDESGMPKERFSAEFPKEGPSILRIQQVVRGDSAAYFCASSPRFREADTQYFGPGTRLTVL.

The genes are TRBV9 and TRBJ2-3; 8 positions match TRBD1. With V trimmed by 3 bases and J by 5 bases, 20 bases remained unmatched. The V gene's germline CDR1 is SGDLS and CDR2 YYNGEE. CDR3 length equals 19 residues. Here the CDR3 DNA reads TGTGCCAGCAGCGGACCAAGAGACAGGGGTTTGGGGCCTGTAGATACGCAGTATTTT. Residues: CASSGPRDRGLGPVDTQYF.

This chain uses TRBV18 with TRBJ2-5; tentative D call: TRBD2 (5 bases). With 3 bases removed from V and 4 bases from J, the gap between germline ends came to 9 bases. The CDR3 consists of 13 residues. The germline gives CDR1 KGHSH, CDR2 LQKENI. This CDR3 is CASSPGVGETQYF. The CDR3 DNA reads TGTGCCAGCTCACCGGGAGTAGGAGAGACCCAGTACTTC.

This chain connects TRBV19 to TRBJ1-5; D unclear. This CDR3 comprises 16 residues. V was clipped by 3 bases and J by 0 bases, with 12 bases between them. Germline V gene sequence: CDR1 LNHDA, CDR2 SQIVND (reference sequence). CDR3 in amino acids: CASSIIGVGSNQPQHF. The CDR3 nucleotides are TGTGCCAGTAGTATTATCGGGGTTGGTAGCAATCAGCCCCAGCATTTT.

The chain combines TRBV5-1 with TRBJ2-1; 8 bases align to TRBD2. Germline lookup yields CDR1 SGHRS and CDR2 YFSETQ. V trimming: 0 bases; J trimming: 2 bases; junction bases outside the gene matches: 1. CDR3 length: 15 residues. As DNA, the CDR3 is TGCGCCAGCAGCTTGGTAGCGGGAACCTACAATGAGCAGTTCTTC. The encoded protein is CASSLVAGTYNEQFF.